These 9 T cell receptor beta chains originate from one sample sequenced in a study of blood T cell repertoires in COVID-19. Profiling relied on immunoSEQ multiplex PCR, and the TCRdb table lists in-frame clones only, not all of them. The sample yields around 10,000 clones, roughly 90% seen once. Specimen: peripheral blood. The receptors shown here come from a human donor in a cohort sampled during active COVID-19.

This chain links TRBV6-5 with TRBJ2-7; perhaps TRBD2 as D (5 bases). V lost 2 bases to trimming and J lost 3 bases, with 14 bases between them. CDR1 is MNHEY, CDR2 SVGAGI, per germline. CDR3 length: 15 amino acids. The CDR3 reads CASSYPSGRGYEQYF. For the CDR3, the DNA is TGTGCCAGCAGTTACCCCTCCGGACGGGGCTACGAGCAGTACTTC.

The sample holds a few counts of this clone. CDR3 protein: CASTPGVRVRGYTF. The CDR3 DNA is TGTGCCAGCACCCCCGGGGTGAGGGTCAGGGGCTACACCTTC. The chain combines TRBV6-6 with TRBJ1-2, with D unclear. This CDR3 has 14 residues. From germline, CDR1 is MNHNY and CDR2 SVGAGI (reference sequence). The V and J ends lost 7 bases and 8 bases respectively, with 20 bases between them.

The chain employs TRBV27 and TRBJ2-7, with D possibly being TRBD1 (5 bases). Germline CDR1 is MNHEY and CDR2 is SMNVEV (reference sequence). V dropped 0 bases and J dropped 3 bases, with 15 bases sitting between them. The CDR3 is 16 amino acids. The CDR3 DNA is TGTGCCAGCAGTTTATCGGGGCAGGGCGAAGGCTACGAGCAGTACTTC. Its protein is CASSLSGQGEGYEQYF.

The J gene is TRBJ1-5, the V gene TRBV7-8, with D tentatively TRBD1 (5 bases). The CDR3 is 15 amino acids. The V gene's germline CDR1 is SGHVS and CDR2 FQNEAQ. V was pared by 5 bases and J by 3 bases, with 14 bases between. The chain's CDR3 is CASSPRTGLNQPQHF. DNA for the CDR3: TGTGCCAGCAGCCCCCGGACGGGACTCAATCAGCCCCAGCATTTT.

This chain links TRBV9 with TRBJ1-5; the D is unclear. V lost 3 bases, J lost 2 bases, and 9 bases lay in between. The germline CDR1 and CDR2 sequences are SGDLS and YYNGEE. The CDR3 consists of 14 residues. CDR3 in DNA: TGTGCCAGCAGCGACGGACTGCGCAATCAGCCCCAGCATTTT. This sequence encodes CASSDGLRNQPQHF.

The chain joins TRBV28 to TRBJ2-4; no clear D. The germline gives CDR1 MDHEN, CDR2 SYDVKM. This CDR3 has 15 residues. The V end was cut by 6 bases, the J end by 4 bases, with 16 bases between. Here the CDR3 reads CASSPPLSRKNIQYF. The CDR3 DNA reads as TGTGCCAGCAGCCCACCCCTGAGTAGAAAAAACATTCAGTACTTC.

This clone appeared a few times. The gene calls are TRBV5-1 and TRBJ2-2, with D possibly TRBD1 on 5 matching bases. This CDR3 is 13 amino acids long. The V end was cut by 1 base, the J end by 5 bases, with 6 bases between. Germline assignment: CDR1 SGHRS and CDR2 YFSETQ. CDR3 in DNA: TGCGCCAGCAGCTTGCGGACAACCGGGGAGCTGTTTTTT. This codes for CASSLRTTGELFF.

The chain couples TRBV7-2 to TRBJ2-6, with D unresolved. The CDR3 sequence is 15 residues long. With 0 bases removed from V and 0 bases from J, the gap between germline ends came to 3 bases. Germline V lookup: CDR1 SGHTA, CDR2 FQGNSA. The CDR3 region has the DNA TGTGCCAGCAGCTTAGCCAGCTCTGGGGCCAACGTCCTGACTTTC. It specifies CASSLASSGANVLTF. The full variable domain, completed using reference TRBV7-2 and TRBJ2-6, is GAGVSQSPSNKVTEKGKDVELRCDPISGHTALYWYRQSLGQGLEFLIYFQGNSAPDKSGLPSDRFSAERTGGSVSTLTIQRTQQEDSAVYLCASSLASSGANVLTFGAGSRLTVL.

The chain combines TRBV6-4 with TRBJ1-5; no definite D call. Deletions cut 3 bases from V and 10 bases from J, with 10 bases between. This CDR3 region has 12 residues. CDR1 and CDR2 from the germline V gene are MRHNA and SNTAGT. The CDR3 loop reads CASSDAGQPQHF. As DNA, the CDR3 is TGTGCCAGCAGTGATGCGGGCCAACCCCAGCATTTT.